These T cell receptor beta chains were read from a single sample in a study of post-analysis software for immune sequencing data. TCRdb fed the PCR reads into MiXCR, producing one record per CDR3 protein. The sample consists of approximately 770,000 distinct CDR3 sequences, 40% to 55% of them appearing once. The sample comprised blood. These receptors were obtained from a girl aged 5-17 years with multiple sclerosis. CDR3s include the opening cysteine and the closing phenylalanine or tryptophan. The order of the fields is D gene, clone size, V gene, J gene, CDR3 protein, CDR3 DNA. A D gene is named only where the DNA matches it firmly. A clone size is listed for some rows: how often the clone was seen (once, few, many), or a class if it is expanded.

TRBD1	-	TRBV12-3/TRBV12-4	TRBJ1-1	CANSLAPGGTEAFF	TGTGCCAACAGTTTGGCGCCAGGGGGGACTGAAGCTTTCTTT
-	-	TRBV3-1	TRBJ2-1	CASSQVPGLSNEQFF	TGTGCCAGCAGCCAAGTTCCGGGACTCTCCAATGAGCAGTTCTTC
TRBD1	few	TRBV29-1	TRBJ2-1	CSVVNRGYEQFF	TGCAGCGTTGTAAACAGGGGATATGAGCAGTTCTTC
TRBD2	-	TRBV4-1	TRBJ2-7	CASSQEPSGRHEQYF	TGCGCCAGCAGCCAAGAACCGAGCGGGAGGCACGAGCAGTACTTC
TRBD2	few	TRBV15	TRBJ2-7	CATSRDLRREAYEQYF	TGTGCCACCAGCAGAGATTTGAGACGGGAGGCGTACGAGCAGTACTTC
TRBD1	few	TRBV29-1	TRBJ1-2	CSVGLTGGAGYGYTF	TGCAGCGTCGGCCTTACAGGGGGCGCGGGCTATGGCTACACCTTC
-	-	TRBV20-1	TRBJ2-1	CSARTQEGPLPILVLGRNNEQFF	TGCAGTGCTAGGACCCAGGAGGGGCCTCTGCCAATACTCGTCCTGGGACGAAACAATGAGCAGTTCTTC
TRBD1	-	TRBV12-3/TRBV12-4	TRBJ1-2	CASSLKLTDGQGGVGYTF	TGTGCCAGCAGTTTGAAACTAACAGATGGGCAGGGGGGCGTTGGCTACACCTTC
TRBD1	-	TRBV29-1	TRBJ1-2	CSVTGGNYGYTF	TGCAGCGTGACAGGGGGGAACTATGGCTACACCTTC
TRBD2	-	TRBV7-2	TRBJ2-1	CASSPPGLAGGPYEQFF	TGTGCCAGCAGCCCACCCGGACTAGCGGGAGGGCCTTATGAGCAGTTCTTC